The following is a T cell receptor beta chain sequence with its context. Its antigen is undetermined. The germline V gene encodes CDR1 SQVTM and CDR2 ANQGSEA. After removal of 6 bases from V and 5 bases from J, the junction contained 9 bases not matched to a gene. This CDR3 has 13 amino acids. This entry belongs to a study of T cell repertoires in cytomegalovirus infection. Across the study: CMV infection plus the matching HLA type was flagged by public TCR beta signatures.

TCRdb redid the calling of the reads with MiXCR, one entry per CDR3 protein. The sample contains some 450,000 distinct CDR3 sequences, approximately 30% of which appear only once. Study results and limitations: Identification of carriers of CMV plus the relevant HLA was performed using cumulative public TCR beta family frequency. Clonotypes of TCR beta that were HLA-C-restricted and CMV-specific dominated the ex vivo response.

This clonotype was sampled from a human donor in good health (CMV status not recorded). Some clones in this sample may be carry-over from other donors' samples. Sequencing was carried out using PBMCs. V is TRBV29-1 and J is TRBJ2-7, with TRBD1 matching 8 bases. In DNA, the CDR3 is TGCAGCGTCGCGGACAGGGTCAGGAACGAGCAGTACTTC. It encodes CSVADRVRNEQYF.